These 25 T cell receptor beta chains originate from one sample sequenced in a study of blood T cell repertoires in COVID-19. TCRdb's table, derived via immunoSEQ multiplex PCR, lists solely in-frame clones and lacks some. This sample has tens of thousands of clones; more than 55% occur once, and the top ten carry approximately 51%. Sequencing was performed on PBMCs or T cells enriched from blood (not recorded which). Source of these receptors: a woman in her sixties who had been exposed to COVID-19.

This chain links TRBV5-1 with TRBJ2-3; 10 nucleotides align to TRBD2. Germline assignment: CDR1 SGHRS and CDR2 YFSETQ. V lost 4 bases to trimming and J lost 6 bases; unmatched junction nucleotides: 11. The CDR3 runs 16 residues. The CDR3 loop is CASSSTQRGGRDTQYF. The CDR3 nucleotides read TGCGCCAGCAGCAGCACGCAGCGGGGGGGCCGGGATACGCAGTATTTT.

This clone came up a few times. The J gene is TRBJ1-2, the V gene TRBV4-3; 7 bases are a match to TRBD1. The CDR3 loop spans 14 amino acids. Germline assignment: CDR1 LGHNA and CDR2 YSLEER. Unmatched junction bases numbered 7, after V lost 1 base and J lost 8 bases. The CDR3 is CASSQGQGGRGYTF. CDR3 DNA sequence: TGCGCCAGCAGCCAAGGCCAAGGGGGCCGAGGCTACACCTTC.

The rearrangement links TRBV7-8 to TRBJ1-3; 8 bases match TRBD1. Germline V gene data show CDR1 as SGHVS and CDR2 as FQNEAQ. The CDR3 spans 15 residues. The trim removed 4 bases at V and 3 bases at J, leaving 5 bases unmatched. The CDR3 protein is CASSSDRGFGNTIYF. CDR3 bases: TGTGCCAGCAGCTCCGACAGGGGATTTGGAAACACCATATATTTT.

This chain connects TRBV6-5 to TRBJ1-1, with 8 nucleotides matching TRBD1. V lost 5 bases and J lost 3; bases outside the gene matches: 8. This CDR3 region has 15 residues. Germline V gene sequence: CDR1 MNHEY, CDR2 SVGAGI. In nucleotides, the CDR3 is TGTGCCAGCAGTAAACGACAGGGGTCGGACACTGAAGCTTTCTTT. Its protein is CASSKRQGSDTEAFF.

This clone was found many times. This chain uses TRBV9 with TRBJ2-1, with TRBD2 identical over 7 bases. V gave up 2 bases and J gave up 1 base; unmatched junction bases: 15. Looked up from germline, CDR1 is SGDLS and CDR2 is YYNGEE. The CDR3 length is 19 residues. CDR3 coding DNA: TGTGCCAGCAGCGTGAAGGCTAGCGGCCATTACGCTTCCTACAATGAGCAGTTCTTC. It translates to CASSVKASGHYASYNEQFF.

The chain recombines TRBV30 with TRBJ1-2, with a tentative D call TRBD1 (5 bases). Per germline, CDR1 GTSNPN and CDR2 SVGIG (reference sequence). V lost 3 bases, J lost 4 bases, and 18 bases lay in between. The CDR3 is 15 amino acids. This chain's CDR3 is CAWRAGPGVVYGYTF. The CDR3, as DNA: TGTGCCTGGAGGGCGGGTCCGGGGGTCGTCTATGGCTACACCTTC.

This chain joins TRBV4-3 and TRBJ1-2; 8 bases fit TRBD1. Germline CDR1 and CDR2: LGHNA and YSLEER. The CDR3 runs 15 residues. J lost 0 bases, V lost 8 bases, and 8 bases had no gene match. The chain's CDR3 is CASSRTQGANYGYTF. In DNA, the CDR3 is TGCGCCAGCTCTCGAACACAGGGGGCTAACTATGGCTACACCTTC.

The chain recombines TRBV19 with TRBJ1-2; no clear D gene. CDR1 and CDR2 from the germline V gene are LNHDA and SQIVND (reference sequence). CDR3 length: 13 amino acids. The V end lost 5 bases, the J end lost 3 bases, and 10 bases lay between the germline ends. CDR3 sequence: CASSSLSDYGYTF. The CDR3 bases are TGTGCCAGTAGTTCCCTCTCTGACTATGGCTACACCTTC.

This chain connects TRBV7-9 to TRBJ1-6; D may be TRBD1 (6 bases). In germline, CDR1 is SEHNR, CDR2 FQNEAQ (reference sequence). This CDR3 is built from 14 residues. V lost 10 bases, J lost 5 bases, and 15 bases lay in between. The CDR3 is CANLPGGHNSPLHF. CDR3 DNA: TGTGCCAACCTCCCGGGGGGCCATAATTCACCCCTCCACTTT.

This chain links TRBV27 with TRBJ2-3; unclear D gene. Trimming cost V 0 bases and J 4 bases, with 11 bases left between them. Germline V CDR1 and CDR2: MNHEY, SMNVEV (reference sequence). The CDR3 spans 15 residues. The CDR3 DNA reads as TGTGCCAGCAGTTTATCCGTCCCCTCCCCAGATACGCAGTATTTT. This sequence encodes CASSLSVPSPDTQYF.

V and J are TRBV18 and TRBJ1-4, with D unclear. Germline CDR1 reads KGHSH; CDR2 reads LQKENI. V lost 5 bases and J lost 11, with 12 bases in between. This CDR3 has 12 amino acids. CDR3: CASSVSSGKLFF. The CDR3 DNA sequence: TGTGCCAGCTCAGTCAGCTCGGGGAAACTGTTTTTT.

The V and J genes are TRBV6-5 and TRBJ2-7; perhaps TRBD1 as D (5 bases). CDR3 size: 15 residues. CDR1 is MNHEY, CDR2 SVGAGI, per germline. The V end was cut by 6 bases, the J end by 7 bases, with 22 bases between. The CDR3 sequence: CASRSRRIGQGEQYF. The CDR3 DNA reads as TGTGCCAGCAGATCCCGAAGGATTGGCCAGGGTGAGCAGTACTTC.

The V gene is TRBV3-1 (or the pseudogene TRBV3-2), the J gene TRBJ2-7; tentative D call: TRBD1 (6 bases). Germline CDR1 and CDR2: LGHDT and YNNKEL (reference sequence). With 4 bases removed from V and 3 bases from J, the gap between germline ends came to 13 bases. CDR3 length equals 14 residues. The CDR3 DNA follows: TGTGCCAGCAGCCTGGCTGGGGGCGGCTACGAGCAGTACTTC. It codes for CASSLAGGGYEQYF.

The genes are TRBV24-1 and TRBJ2-2; 14 positions match TRBD2. The germline gives CDR1 KGHDR, CDR2 SFDVKD. This CDR3 is 19 amino acids long. Trimming cost V 3 bases and J 6 bases; bases outside gene matches: 11. The CDR3 DNA reads as TGTGCCACCAGTGATGGTCCACCGGGACTAGCGGGAGTTTCCGGGGAGCTGTTTTTT. Protein sequence: CATSDGPPGLAGVSGELFF.

The chain employs TRBV30 and TRBJ2-3; the D gene is possibly TRBD2 (7 bases). The CDR3 loop spans 13 amino acids. Trimming left V 4 bases short and J 5 bases short, with 13 bases between. Germline V gives CDR1 GTSNPN, CDR2 SVGIG (reference sequence). The CDR3 is CAWKQGGGDTQYF. CDR3 nucleotides: TGTGCCTGGAAACAGGGAGGGGGAGATACGCAGTATTTT.

The V and J genes are TRBV5-4 and TRBJ2-7; 14 positions agree with TRBD2. This CDR3 spans 15 amino acids. Germline values: CDR1 SGHNT, CDR2 YYREEE (reference sequence). Trimming took 4 bases from V and 5 from J; bases not matched to a gene: 5. The CDR3 protein is CASSQTSGRADEQYF. CDR3 sequence (DNA): TGTGCCAGCAGCCAGACTAGCGGGAGGGCCGACGAGCAGTACTTC.

The chain carries TRBV18 and TRBJ2-2, with D tentatively TRBD1 (6 bases). This CDR3 has 15 residues. V dropped 0 bases and J dropped 4 bases, with 9 bases sitting between them. Germline lookup yields CDR1 KGHSH and CDR2 LQKENI. CDR3 in amino acids: CASSPPGTLTGELFF. The CDR3 DNA reads as TGTGCCAGCTCACCACCCGGGACACTCACCGGGGAGCTGTTTTTT.

The chain links TRBV28 to TRBJ1-1; D ambiguous. Trimming removed 3 bases from V and 6 bases from J, with 11 bases in between. Germline CDR1 is MDHEN and CDR2 is SYDVKM. The CDR3 is 13 amino acids. CDR3 coding DNA: TGTGCCAGCAGTTTTCAGACTGCACCTGAAGCTTTCTTT. Translating gives CASSFQTAPEAFF.

The genes are TRBV5-6 and TRBJ1-4; no definite D call. The CDR3 is made up of 13 amino acids. V was cut by 0 bases and J by 5 bases, with 5 bases left in between. CDR1 and CDR2 (germline): SGHDT, YYEEEE. CDR3 in amino acids: CASSLAGNEKLFF. The DNA for the CDR3 is TGTGCCAGCAGCTTGGCAGGCAATGAAAAACTGTTTTTT.

V usage is TRBV11-2 and J usage is TRBJ1-6; TRBD1 aligns across 9 bases. V lost 4 bases and J lost 6; bases outside the gene matches: 4. CDR1 is SGHAT and CDR2 is FQNNGV in the germline V gene. The CDR3 runs to 15 residues. The CDR3 DNA follows: TGTGCCAGCAGCTCGCGACAGGGGGGTAATTCACCCCTCCACTTT. As protein: CASSSRQGGNSPLHF.

This chain uses TRBV6-5 with TRBJ2-1; TRBD2 matches 9 bases. The length of the CDR3 is 14 residues. The V gene end was trimmed by 10 bases and the J gene end by 2 bases; junction bases not matched to a gene: 6. Per germline, CDR1 MNHEY and CDR2 SVGAGI. The CDR3 region has the DNA TGTGCCATAGAACAGCGGGGGGCCTACAATGAGCAGTTCTTC. Translation gives CAIEQRGAYNEQFF.

The J gene is TRBJ2-7, the V gene TRBV19, with D possibly TRBD2 on 6 matching bases. The V and J ends lost 5 bases and 4 bases respectively, with 12 bases between them. Per germline, CDR1 LNHDA and CDR2 SQIVND (reference sequence). The CDR3 contains 13 residues. CDR3 sequence: CASSGGTFYEQYF. The CDR3 DNA sequence: TGTGCCAGTAGTGGGGGGACTTTTTACGAGCAGTACTTC.

CDR3 in DNA: TGTGCCAGTAGTACGACCAGGGGTGGGGAACTGTTTTTT. As protein: CASSTTRGGELFF. The V call is TRBV19, the J call TRBJ1-4, with D maybe TRBD1 (6 bases). The CDR3 has 13 amino acids. Per germline, CDR1 LNHDA and CDR2 SQIVND (reference sequence). The V end lost 4 bases, the J end lost 12 bases, and 15 bases lay between the germline ends.

The genes are TRBV30 and TRBJ1-3; perhaps TRBD1 as D (5 bases). V gave up 5 bases and J gave up 7 bases, with 18 bases separating them. The CDR3 loop spans 14 amino acids. The germline gives CDR1 GTSNPN, CDR2 SVGIG (reference sequence). CDR3 sequence reads: CAWGPGGVGNTIYF. CDR3 sequence (DNA): TGTGCCTGGGGCCCCGGGGGTGTTGGGAACACCATATATTTT.

The CDR3 here is CASSESRTGGITEAFF. The CDR3 bases are TGTGCCAGCAGTGAGTCACGGACAGGGGGCATCACTGAAGCTTTCTTT. V and J are TRBV25-1 and TRBJ1-1; 11 bases are a match to TRBD1. The trim removed 3 bases at V and 4 bases at J, leaving 7 bases unmatched. This CDR3 contains 16 residues. Germline CDR1 MGHDK, CDR2 SYGVNS.